This record concerns one TCR beta chain sequence. As originally analysed: Estimation of nucleated cell counts was performed using reference gene primer amplification. The repertoire was sequenced with immunoSEQ multiplex PCR; TCRdb's copy has only in-frame clones and lacks some. That table gives V, J and clone size, and the DNA gave D and trimming. The profile shows fewer than 400,000 clones, roughly 90% of them singletons. CDR3 size: 14 residues. Per germline, CDR1 GTSNPN and CDR2 SVGIG (reference sequence). V trimming: 4 bases; J trimming: 8 bases; junction bases outside the gene matches: 13. The entry originates in a study of blood T cell repertoires in COVID-19. This study enrolled people aged about 18 to 100 from approximately 25 US geographic areas. Each recovered donor of Cohort 3 presented with two negative PCRs, clearance, or symptom resolution.

The sequenced sample was PBMCs or T cells enriched from blood (not recorded which). The chain links TRBV30 to TRBJ1-1, with TRBD1 identical over 7 bases. This TCR was recovered from a woman in her twenties or thirties who had recovered from COVID-19. The CDR3 DNA reads as TGTGCCTGGAAGGGACAGACGAACAATTGGGAAGCTTTCTTT. Its protein is CAWKGQTNNWEAFF.